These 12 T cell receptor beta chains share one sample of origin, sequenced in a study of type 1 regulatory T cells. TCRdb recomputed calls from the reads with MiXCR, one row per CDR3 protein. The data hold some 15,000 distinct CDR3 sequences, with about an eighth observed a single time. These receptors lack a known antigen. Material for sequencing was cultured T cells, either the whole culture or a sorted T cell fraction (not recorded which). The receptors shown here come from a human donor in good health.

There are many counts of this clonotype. In DNA, the CDR3 is TGTGCCAGCAGCCCTGGGACAGGGGGCTATGGCTACACCTTC. It translates to CASSPGTGGYGYTF. This chain joins TRBV7-9 and TRBJ1-2; 11 bases are a match to TRBD1. The CDR3 runs to 14 residues. Germline values: CDR1 SEHNR, CDR2 FQNEAQ (reference sequence). Trimming at V came to 5 bases and at J to 4 bases, leaving 3 bases not matched to a gene.

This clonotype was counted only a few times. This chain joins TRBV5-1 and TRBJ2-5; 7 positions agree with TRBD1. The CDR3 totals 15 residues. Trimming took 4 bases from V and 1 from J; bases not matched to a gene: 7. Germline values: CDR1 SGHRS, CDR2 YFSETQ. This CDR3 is CASSETGQVQETQYF. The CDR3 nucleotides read TGCGCCAGCAGCGAGACTGGACAGGTCCAAGAGACCCAGTACTTC.

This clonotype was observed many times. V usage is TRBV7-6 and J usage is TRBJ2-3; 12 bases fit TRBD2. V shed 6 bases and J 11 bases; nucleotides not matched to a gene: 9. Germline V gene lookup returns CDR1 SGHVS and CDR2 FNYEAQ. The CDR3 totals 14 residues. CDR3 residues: CASSWTSGDFMQYF. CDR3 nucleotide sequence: TGTGCCAGCAGTTGGACTAGCGGGGATTTCATGCAGTATTTT.

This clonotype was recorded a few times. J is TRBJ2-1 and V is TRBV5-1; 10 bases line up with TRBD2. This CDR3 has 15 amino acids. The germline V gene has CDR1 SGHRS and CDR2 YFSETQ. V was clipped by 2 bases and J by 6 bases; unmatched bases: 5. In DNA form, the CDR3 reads TGCGCCAGCAGCTTAGGGGGGACTAGCGTCAATGAGCAGTTCTTC. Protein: CASSLGGTSVNEQFF.

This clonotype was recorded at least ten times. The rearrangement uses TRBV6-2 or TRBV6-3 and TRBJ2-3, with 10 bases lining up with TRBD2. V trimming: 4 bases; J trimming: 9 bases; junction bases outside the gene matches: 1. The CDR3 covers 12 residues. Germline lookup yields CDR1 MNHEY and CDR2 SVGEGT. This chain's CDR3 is CASSLLAGTQYF. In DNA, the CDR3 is TGTGCCAGCAGTTTACTAGCGGGGACGCAGTATTTT.

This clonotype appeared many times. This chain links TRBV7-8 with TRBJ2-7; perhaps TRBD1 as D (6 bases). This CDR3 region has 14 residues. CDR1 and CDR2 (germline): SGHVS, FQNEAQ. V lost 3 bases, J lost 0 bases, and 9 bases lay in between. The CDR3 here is CASSLGHLSYEQYF. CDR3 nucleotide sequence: TGTGCCAGCAGCTTGGGACACCTCTCCTACGAGCAGTACTTC.

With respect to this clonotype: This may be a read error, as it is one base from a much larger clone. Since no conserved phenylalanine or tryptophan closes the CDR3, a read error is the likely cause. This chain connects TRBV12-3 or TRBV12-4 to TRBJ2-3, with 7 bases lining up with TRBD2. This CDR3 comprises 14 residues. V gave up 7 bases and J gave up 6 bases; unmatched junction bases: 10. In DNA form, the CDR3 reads TGTGCCAGCACCCCAGGTGGGGGGGTGGATACGCAGTATATT. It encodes CASTPGGGVDTQYI.

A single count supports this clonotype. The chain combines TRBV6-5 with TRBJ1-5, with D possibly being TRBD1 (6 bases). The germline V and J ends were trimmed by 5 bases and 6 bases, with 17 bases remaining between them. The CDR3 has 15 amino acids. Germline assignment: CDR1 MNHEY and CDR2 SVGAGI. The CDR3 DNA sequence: TGTGCCAGCAGTACCCAGGGGTTCGCGGGTCAGCCCCAGCATTTT. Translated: CASSTQGFAGQPQHF.

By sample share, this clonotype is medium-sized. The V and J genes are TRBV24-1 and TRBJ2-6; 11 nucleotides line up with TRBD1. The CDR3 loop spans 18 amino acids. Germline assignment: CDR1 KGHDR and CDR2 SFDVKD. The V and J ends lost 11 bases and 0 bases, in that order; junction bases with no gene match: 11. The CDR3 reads CANIRDRGILSGANVLTF. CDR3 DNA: TGTGCCAACATCCGGGACAGGGGGATTCTCTCTGGGGCCAACGTCCTGACTTTC.

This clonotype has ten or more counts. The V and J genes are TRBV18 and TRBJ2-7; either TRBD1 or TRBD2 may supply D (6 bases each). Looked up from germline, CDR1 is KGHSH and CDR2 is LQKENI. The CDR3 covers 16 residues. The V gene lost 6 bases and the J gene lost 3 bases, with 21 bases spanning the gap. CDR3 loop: CASSPQGRTVGYEQYF. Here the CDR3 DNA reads TGTGCCAGCTCGCCTCAGGGGAGGACTGTAGGCTACGAGCAGTACTTC.

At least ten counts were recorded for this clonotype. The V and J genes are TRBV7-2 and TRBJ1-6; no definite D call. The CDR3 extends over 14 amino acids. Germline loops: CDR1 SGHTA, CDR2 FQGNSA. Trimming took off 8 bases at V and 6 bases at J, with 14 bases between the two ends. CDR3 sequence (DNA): TGTGCCAGCTTACGCCAGGCGGGTAATTCACCCCTCCACTTT. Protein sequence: CASLRQAGNSPLHF.

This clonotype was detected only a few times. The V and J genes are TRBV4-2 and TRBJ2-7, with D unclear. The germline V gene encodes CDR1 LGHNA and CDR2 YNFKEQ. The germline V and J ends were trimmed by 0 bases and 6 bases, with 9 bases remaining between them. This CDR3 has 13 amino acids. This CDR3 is CASSQDLVREQYF. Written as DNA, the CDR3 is TGTGCCAGCAGCCAAGATTTAGTGCGCGAGCAGTACTTC.